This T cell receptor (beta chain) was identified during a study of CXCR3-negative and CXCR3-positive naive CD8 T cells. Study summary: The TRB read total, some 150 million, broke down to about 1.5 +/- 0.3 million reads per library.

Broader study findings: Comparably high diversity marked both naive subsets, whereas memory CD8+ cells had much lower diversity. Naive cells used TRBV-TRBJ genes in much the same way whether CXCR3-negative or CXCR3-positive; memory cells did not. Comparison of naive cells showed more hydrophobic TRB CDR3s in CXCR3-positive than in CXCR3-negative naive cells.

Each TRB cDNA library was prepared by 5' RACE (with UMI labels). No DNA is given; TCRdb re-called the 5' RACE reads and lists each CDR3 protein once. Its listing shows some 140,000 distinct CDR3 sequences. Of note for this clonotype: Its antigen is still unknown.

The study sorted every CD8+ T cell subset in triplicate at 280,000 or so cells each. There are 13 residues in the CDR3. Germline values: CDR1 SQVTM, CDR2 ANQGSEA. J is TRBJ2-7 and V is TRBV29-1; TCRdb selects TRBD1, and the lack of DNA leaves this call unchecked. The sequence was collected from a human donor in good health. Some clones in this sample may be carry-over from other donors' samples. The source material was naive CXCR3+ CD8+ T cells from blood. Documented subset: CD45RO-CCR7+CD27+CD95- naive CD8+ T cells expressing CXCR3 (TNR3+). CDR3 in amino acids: CSVVYEDRHEQYF.